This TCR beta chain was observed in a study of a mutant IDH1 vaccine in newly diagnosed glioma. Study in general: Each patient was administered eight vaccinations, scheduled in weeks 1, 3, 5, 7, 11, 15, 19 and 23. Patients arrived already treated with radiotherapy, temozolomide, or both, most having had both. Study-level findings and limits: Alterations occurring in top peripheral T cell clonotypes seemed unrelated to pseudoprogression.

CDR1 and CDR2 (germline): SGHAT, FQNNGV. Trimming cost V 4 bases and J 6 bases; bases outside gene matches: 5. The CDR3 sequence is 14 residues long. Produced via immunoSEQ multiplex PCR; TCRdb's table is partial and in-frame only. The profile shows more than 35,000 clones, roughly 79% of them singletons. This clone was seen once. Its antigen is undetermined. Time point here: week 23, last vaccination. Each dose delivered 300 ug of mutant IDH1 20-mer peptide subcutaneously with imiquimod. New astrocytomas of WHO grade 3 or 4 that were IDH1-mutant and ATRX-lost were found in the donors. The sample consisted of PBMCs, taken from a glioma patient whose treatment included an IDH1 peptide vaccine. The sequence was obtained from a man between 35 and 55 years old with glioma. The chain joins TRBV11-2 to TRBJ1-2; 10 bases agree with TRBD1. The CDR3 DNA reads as TGTGCCAGCAGCTCGGGACAGGGGTTGGATGGCTACACCTTC. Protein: CASSSGQGLDGYTF.